The present TCR beta chain was sequenced within a study of cytomegalovirus exposure and HLA in healthy donors. CDR1 and CDR2 from the germline V gene are SGHTA and FQGNSA. V lost 3 bases, J lost 3 bases, and 2 bases stayed unmatched. This CDR3 has 15 residues. A note on this clone: Its matching antigen is unknown.

Study-level points and caveats: Generally TCR sequences proved uncommon, though certain public TCRs appeared in numerous donors. In a later analysis, HLA-associated beta chains showed higher expansion and lower generation probabilities than comparable chains.

These donors, healthy bone marrow donors, were studied. The PCR contained 60 Vbeta and 13 Jbeta primers. Produced via immunoSEQ multiplex PCR; TCRdb's table is partial and in-frame only. The data hold approximately 160,000 clones, with more than 65% observed a single time. The sequence came from a man in his fifties in good health and CMV-seropositive. The source material was PBMCs. The J gene is TRBJ2-3, the V gene TRBV7-2; 11 bases match TRBD2. CDR3 in amino acids: CASSLPSGRTDTQYF. In DNA, the CDR3 is TGTGCCAGCAGCTTGCCTAGCGGGAGGACAGATACGCAGTATTTT.